The 8 T cell receptor beta chains in this list originate from one sample, sequenced in a study of blood T cell repertoires in COVID-19 (dated by TCRdb to about 2020). Library preparation was by the immunoSEQ multiplex PCR assay. Drawn from immuneACCESS, this table holds only the in-frame rearrangements with V and J called that TCRdb kept. Clones are partly lost; checked studies trace under half to an unresolved V gene and leave the rest unexplained. The sample has tens of thousands of clones on record, over 75% of them singletons. The ten largest clones capture 9.5% to 15% of the sample. What was sequenced was peripheral blood. The receptors stem from a human donor in a cohort sampled during active COVID-19.

This clone was counted once. This chain uses TRBV9 with TRBJ1-1, with 9 bases aligning to TRBD1. The CDR3 covers 16 residues. The junction had 11 bases not matched to a gene; V was cut back by 4 bases and J by 4 bases. Germline V gene data show CDR1 as SGDLS and CDR2 as YYNGEE. Written as DNA, the CDR3 is TGTGCCAGCAGCAAAACGGGACAGGGTCTCGGCACTGAAGCTTTCTTT. Protein product: CASSKTGQGLGTEAFF.

The chain uses TRBV5-4 and TRBJ2-5, with TRBD1 matching over 11 bases. Per germline, CDR1 SGHNT and CDR2 YYREEE (reference sequence). This CDR3 has 14 residues. The trim removed 4 bases at V and 4 bases at J, leaving 3 bases unmatched. CDR3 loop: CASSGDRGGETQYF. The CDR3 DNA follows: TGTGCCAGCAGCGGGGACAGGGGGGGAGAGACCCAGTACTTC.

V is TRBV7-9 and J is TRBJ2-3; D may be TRBD1 (6 bases). Trimming shortened V by 5 bases and J by 3 bases, and 15 bases separated the two germline ends. Germline V gene data show CDR1 as SEHNR and CDR2 as FQNEAQ (reference sequence). There are 15 residues in the CDR3. Written as DNA, the CDR3 is TGTGCCAGCAGCCAGGGGACGGCTGATACAGATACGCAGTATTTT. It codes for CASSQGTADTDTQYF.

The V and J genes are TRBV4-3 and TRBJ1-2; D is unresolved. Per the germline V gene, CDR1 is LGHNA and CDR2 is YSLEER. Trimming removed 0 bases from V and 8 bases from J, with 16 bases in between. The CDR3 is made up of 15 amino acids. The CDR3 coding sequence is TGCGCCAGCAGCCAAGAACCCCGCTCCCACGGGGGCTACACCTTC. This codes for CASSQEPRSHGGYTF.

The chain carries TRBV16 and TRBJ2-6; no firm D call. This CDR3 comprises 16 residues. The germline CDR1 and CDR2 sequences are KGHSY and FQNENV. V lost 0 bases, J lost 0 bases, and 6 bases lay in between. In nucleotides, the CDR3 is TGTGCCAGCAGCCAATCGAGAAGCTCTGGGGCCAACGTCCTGACTTTC. Protein product: CASSQSRSSGANVLTF.

This rearrangement joins TRBV19 to TRBJ2-5, with 14 bases that match TRBD2. Germline V gives CDR1 LNHDA, CDR2 SQIVND (reference sequence). Germline trimming cut 0 bases from V and 4 bases from J; bases unmatched to any gene: 1. The CDR3 is made up of 16 amino acids. This CDR3 reads CASSIDGTSGRETQYF. CDR3 nucleotide sequence: TGTGCCAGTAGTATAGACGGGACTAGCGGGAGAGAGACCCAGTACTTC.

This clone has only one observation. This chain joins TRBV4-2 and TRBJ2-5, with 8 nucleotides matching TRBD2. There are 18 residues in the CDR3. Germline V gives CDR1 LGHNA, CDR2 YNFKEQ. V was clipped by 1 base and J by 2 bases; unmatched bases: 12. The CDR3 protein is CASSQVASGPDTQETQYF. The CDR3 bases are TGTGCCAGCAGCCAAGTGGCTAGCGGGCCAGATACACAAGAGACCCAGTACTTC.

This rearrangement joins TRBV5-6 to TRBJ1-2; 11 bases map to TRBD1. Germline V lookup: CDR1 SGHDT, CDR2 YYEEEE. Germline trimming cut 4 bases from V and 5 bases from J; bases unmatched to any gene: 1. The CDR3 extends over 13 amino acids. CDR3 sequence reads: CASSRDRGYGYTF. CDR3 in DNA: TGTGCCAGCAGCCGGGACAGGGGGTATGGCTACACCTTC.